A selection of T cell receptor beta chains follows, all from one sample in a study of T cells after yellow fever vaccination. Each CDR3 protein gets one entry after TCRdb re-called the 5' RACE reads with MiXCR. The sample carries some 150,000 distinct CDR3 sequences, around 9.3% recorded once. The source material was CD8+ T cells sorted from PBMCs, sampled 45 days after the yellow fever booster vaccination. These receptors originate from a man aged 18 to 35 who received the YFV17D yellow fever vaccine. CDR3s include the opening cysteine and the closing phenylalanine or tryptophan. A D gene is named only where the DNA matches it firmly. The size field is filled for only some rows; it gives once, few, many or a size class.

D gene | J gene | clone size | V gene | CDR3 DNA | CDR3 protein
- | TRBJ1-5 | - | TRBV6-2/TRBV6-3 | TGTGCCAGCAGCCTCTCTCTTTTTGGGGGGCCCCAGCATTTT | CASSLSLFGGPQHF
- | TRBJ2-2 | many | TRBV12-3/TRBV12-4 | TGTGCCAGCATCGAGAGACAGAGGCCGACCGGGGAGCTGTTTTTT | CASIERQRPTGELFF
- | TRBJ2-7 | - | TRBV7-2 | TGTGCCAGCAGCTTAGCGATGGCCGCGGTTGGCGAGCAGTACTTC | CASSLAMAAVGEQYF
- | TRBJ2-1 | many | TRBV20-1 | TGCAGTGCTGTGGTGGGAGTCGGGGAGTTCTTC | CSAVVGVGEFF
TRBD1 | TRBJ2-5 | many | TRBV4-3 | TGCGCCAGCAGCCAATATCGACAGGGGCTAGGAGAGACCCAGTACTTC | CASSQYRQGLGETQYF
- | TRBJ2-1 | - | TRBV30 | TGTGCCTGGCACGGGGCCCCGGGCGAGCAGTTCTTC | CAWHGAPGEQFF
TRBD2 | TRBJ2-3 | few | TRBV29-1 | TGCAGCGTCTACGGGACTAGCGGGGGGTCGACGGATACGCAGTATTTT | CSVYGTSGGSTDTQYF
- | TRBJ2-1 | few | TRBV3-1 | TGTGCCAGCAGCCAAGCCCTGCGGCGGGTCGGGGGAGACAATGAGCAGTTCTTC | CASSQALRRVGGDNEQFF
TRBD1 | TRBJ2-1 | - | TRBV12-3/TRBV12-4 | TGTGCCAGCAGTTTTGGACAGGGGACACACAATGAGCAGTTCTTC | CASSFGQGTHNEQFF
- | TRBJ1-2 | few | TRBV10-3 | TGTGCCATCAGTGACCTCGGACAGACTAACTATGGCTACACCTTC | CAISDLGQTNYGYTF
TRBD1 | TRBJ2-7 | - | TRBV5-1 | TGCGCCAGCAACCCCGGGACAGGAATTTACGAGCAGTACTTC | CASNPGTGIYEQYF
- | TRBJ2-7 | few | TRBV29-1 | TGCAGCGTCAGGGGCAGCTCCTACGAGCAGTACTTC | CSVRGSSYEQYF
- | TRBJ2-7 | few | TRBV6-1 | TGTGCCAGCAGTGAAGCGTCAGGGCCAGGTGAGCAGTACTTC | CASSEASGPGEQYF
- | TRBJ2-1 | many | TRBV11-3 | TGTGCCAGCAGCACCCGACCGTACAATGAGCAGTTCTTC | CASSTRPYNEQFF
- | TRBJ2-4 | - | TRBV30 | TGTGCCTGGAGTGTACGAATTAGGGAAAACATTCAGTACTTC | CAWSVRIRENIQYF
- | TRBJ2-4 | - | TRBV27 | TGTGCCAGCGGAGAGGTTTTGGGCAAAAACATTCAGTACTTC | CASGEVLGKNIQYF
- | TRBJ1-2 | - | TRBV29-1 | TGCAGCGTCCCGCAGGGATCCTATGGCTACACCTTC | CSVPQGSYGYTF
- | TRBJ2-7 | - | TRBV12-3/TRBV12-4 | TGTGCCAGCAGTTTTGGCAGGGTATACCACGAGCAGTACTTC | CASSFGRVYHEQYF
TRBD2 | TRBJ2-2 | few | TRBV6-6 | TGTGCCAGCAGTTCCCCAGTCGGGGGGGGGGAGCTGTTTTTT | CASSSPVGGGELFF
- | TRBJ1-6 | few | TRBV6-6 | TGTGCCAGCAGTAGTCCGGGACACTACAATTCACCCCTCCACTTT | CASSSPGHYNSPLHF
- | TRBJ2-1 | few | TRBV7-6 | TGTGCCAGCAGCTTATCCAGCGCCCTCCTGGGTGAGCAGTTCTTC | CASSLSSALLGEQFF
- | TRBJ1-1 | - | TRBV5-3 | TGTGCCAGAAGCTCTAGGTCGCCGGGGAAGGACACTGAAGCTTTCTTT | CARSSRSPGKDTEAFF
- | TRBJ2-3 | few | TRBV7-3 | TGTGCCAGCAGCTTAACCGGTGGTATGGGGGATACGCAGTATTTT | CASSLTGGMGDTQYF
- | TRBJ2-7 | - | TRBV19 | TGTGCCAGTAGTATGGGGCAGGACCCTATCTACGAGCAGTACTTC | CASSMGQDPIYEQYF
- | TRBJ1-2 | - | TRBV4-3 | TGCGCCAGCAGCCTCGGTGGGGCCGATAACTATGGCTACACCTTC | CASSLGGADNYGYTF
- | TRBJ1-5 | - | TRBV4-3 | TGCGCCAGCAGCCAGGAATGGAGGACAGTCAATCAGCCCCAGCATTTT | CASSQEWRTVNQPQHF
- | TRBJ2-1 | few | TRBV14 | TGTGCCAGCAGCGCCCTGGCGGAAAATCCGTCCTACAATGAGCAGTTCTTC | CASSALAENPSYNEQFF
TRBD1 | TRBJ2-7 | - | TRBV7-6 | TGTGCCAGCAGCTGGGACAGGGGGCGCGGCGAGCAGTACTTC | CASSWDRGRGEQYF
TRBD1 | TRBJ2-5 | few | TRBV30 | TGTGCCTGGAGTTTGACAGGGGGTGAAGAGACCCAGTACTTC | CAWSLTGGEETQYF
TRBD2 | TRBJ2-2 | - | TRBV4-1 | TGCGCCAGCAGCCAATCCGGGGGGTGGACCGGGGAGCTGTTTTTT | CASSQSGGWTGELFF
TRBD1 | TRBJ2-2 | - | TRBV6-5 | TGTGCCAGCAGACTCGGGACAGGGGGATTCGGGGAGCTGTTTTTT | CASRLGTGGFGELFF